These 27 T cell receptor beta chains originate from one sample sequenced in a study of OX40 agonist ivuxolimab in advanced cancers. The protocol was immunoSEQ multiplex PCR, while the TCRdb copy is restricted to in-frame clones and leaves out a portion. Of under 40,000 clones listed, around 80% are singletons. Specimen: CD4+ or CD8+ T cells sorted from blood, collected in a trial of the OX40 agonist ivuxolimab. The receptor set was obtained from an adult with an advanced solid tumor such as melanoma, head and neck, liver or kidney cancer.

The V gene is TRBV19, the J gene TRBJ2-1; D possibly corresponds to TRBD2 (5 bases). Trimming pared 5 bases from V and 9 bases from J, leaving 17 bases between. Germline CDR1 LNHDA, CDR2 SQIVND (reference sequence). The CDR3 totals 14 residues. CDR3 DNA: TGTGCCAGTAGTGTGGGCCCACCTCGGGGTGAGCAGTTCTTC. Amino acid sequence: CASSVGPPRGEQFF.

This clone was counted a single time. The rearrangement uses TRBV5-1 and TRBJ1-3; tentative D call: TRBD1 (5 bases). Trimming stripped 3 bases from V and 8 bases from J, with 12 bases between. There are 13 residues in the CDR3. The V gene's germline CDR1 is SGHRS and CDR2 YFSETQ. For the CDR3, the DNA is TGCGCCAGCAGCTCCGGGACCCAAGACACCATATATTTT. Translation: CASSSGTQDTIYF.

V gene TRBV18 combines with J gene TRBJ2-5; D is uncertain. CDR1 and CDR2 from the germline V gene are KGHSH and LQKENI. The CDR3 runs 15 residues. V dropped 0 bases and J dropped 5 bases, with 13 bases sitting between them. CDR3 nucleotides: TGTGCCAGCTCACCACCTGCTTTCTCGTCGGAGACCCAGTACTTC. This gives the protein CASSPPAFSSETQYF. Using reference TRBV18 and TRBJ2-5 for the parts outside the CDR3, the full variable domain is NAGVMQNPRHLVRRRGQEARLRCSPMKGHSHVYWYRQLPEEGLKFMVYLQKENIIDESGMPKERFSAEFPKEGPSILRIQQVVRGDSAAYFCASSPPAFSSETQYFGPGTRLLVL.

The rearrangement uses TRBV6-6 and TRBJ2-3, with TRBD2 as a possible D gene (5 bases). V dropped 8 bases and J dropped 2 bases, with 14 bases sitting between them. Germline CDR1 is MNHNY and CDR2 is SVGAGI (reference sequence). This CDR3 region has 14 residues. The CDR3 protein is CASGSSRITDTQYF. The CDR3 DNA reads TGTGCCAGCGGGAGTTCCAGAATCACAGATACGCAGTATTTT.

CDR3 bases: TGTGCCAGCAAGGGTCATTTGAACACTGAAGCTTTCTTT. This sequence encodes CASKGHLNTEAFF. The chain recombines TRBV28 with TRBJ1-1; D unclear. Germline V lookup: CDR1 MDHEN, CDR2 SYDVKM. CDR3 length equals 13 residues. V lost 7 bases and J 0 bases, leaving 9 bases between the germline ends. The entire variable domain, with the rest obtained from reference TRBV28 and TRBJ1-1, is as follows: DVKVTQSSRYLVKRTGEKVFLECVQDMDHENMFWYRQDPGLGLRLIYFSYDVKMKEKGDIPEGYSVSREKKERFSLILESASTNQTSMYLCASKGHLNTEAFFGQGTRLTVV.

CDR3 sequence reads: CASSFRLAGLSSYNEQFF. CDR3 DNA: TGTGCCAGCAGCTTCCGACTAGCGGGGCTTAGCTCCTACAATGAGCAGTTCTTC. The chain uses TRBV11-2 and TRBJ2-1; the match to TRBD2 covers 11 bases. Germline CDR1 is SGHAT and CDR2 is FQNNGV. The CDR3 length is 18 residues. V shed 3 bases, J shed 0 bases, and the junction held 7 bases outside the gene matches.

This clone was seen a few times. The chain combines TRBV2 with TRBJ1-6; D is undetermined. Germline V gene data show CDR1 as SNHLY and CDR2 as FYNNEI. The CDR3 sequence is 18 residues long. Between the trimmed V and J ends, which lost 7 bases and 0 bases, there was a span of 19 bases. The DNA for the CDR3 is TGTGCCAGCACCATCGAGGGCCCTAACAGCTCCTATAATTCACCCCTCCACTTT. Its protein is CASTIEGPNSSYNSPLHF.

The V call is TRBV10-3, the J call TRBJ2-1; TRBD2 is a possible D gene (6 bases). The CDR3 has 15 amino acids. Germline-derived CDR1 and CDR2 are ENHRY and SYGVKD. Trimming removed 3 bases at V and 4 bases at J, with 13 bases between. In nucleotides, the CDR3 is TGTGCCATCAGTGAATGGGCGGGGACGTACAATGAGCAGTTCTTC. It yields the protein CAISEWAGTYNEQFF.

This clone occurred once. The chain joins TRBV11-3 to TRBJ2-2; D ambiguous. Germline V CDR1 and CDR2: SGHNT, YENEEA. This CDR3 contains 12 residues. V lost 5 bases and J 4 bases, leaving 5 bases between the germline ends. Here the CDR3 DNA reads TGTGCCAGCAGCACCGTCACCGGGGAGCTGTTTTTT. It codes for CASSTVTGELFF.

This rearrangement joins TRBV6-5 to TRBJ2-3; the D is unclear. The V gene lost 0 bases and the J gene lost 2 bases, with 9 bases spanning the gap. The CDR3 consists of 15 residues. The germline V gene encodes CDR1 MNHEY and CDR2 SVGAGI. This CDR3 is CASSYSELFTDTQYF. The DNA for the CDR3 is TGTGCCAGCAGTTACTCGGAGCTGTTCACAGATACGCAGTATTTT.

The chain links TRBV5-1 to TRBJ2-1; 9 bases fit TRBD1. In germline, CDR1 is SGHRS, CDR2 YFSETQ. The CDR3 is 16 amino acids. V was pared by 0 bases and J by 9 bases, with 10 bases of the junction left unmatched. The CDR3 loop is CASSLEGTGSPGEQFF. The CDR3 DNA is TGCGCCAGCAGCTTGGAAGGGACAGGGAGCCCGGGTGAGCAGTTCTTC.

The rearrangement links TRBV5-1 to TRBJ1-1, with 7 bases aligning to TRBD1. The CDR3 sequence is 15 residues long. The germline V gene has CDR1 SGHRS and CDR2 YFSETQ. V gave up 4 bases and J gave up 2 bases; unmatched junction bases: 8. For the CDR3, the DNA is TGCGCCAGCAGCCTGACAGGGTCGTTAAACACTGAAGCTTTCTTT. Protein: CASSLTGSLNTEAFF.

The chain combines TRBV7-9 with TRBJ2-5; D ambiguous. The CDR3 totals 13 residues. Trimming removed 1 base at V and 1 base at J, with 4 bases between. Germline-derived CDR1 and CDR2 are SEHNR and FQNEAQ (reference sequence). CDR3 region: CASSLGSQETQYF. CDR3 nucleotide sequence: TGTGCCAGCAGCTTAGGGAGCCAAGAGACCCAGTACTTC.

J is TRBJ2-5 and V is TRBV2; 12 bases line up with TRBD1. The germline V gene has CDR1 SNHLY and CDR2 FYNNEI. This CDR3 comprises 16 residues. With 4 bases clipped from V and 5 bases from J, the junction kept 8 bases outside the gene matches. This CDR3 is CASSVGTGGHRETQYF. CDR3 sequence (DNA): TGTGCCAGCAGTGTCGGGACAGGGGGCCATAGGGAGACCCAGTACTTC.

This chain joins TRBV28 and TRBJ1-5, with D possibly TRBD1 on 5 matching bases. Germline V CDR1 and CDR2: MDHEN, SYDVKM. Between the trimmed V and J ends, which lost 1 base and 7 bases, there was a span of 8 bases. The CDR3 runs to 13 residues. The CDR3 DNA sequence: TGTGCCAGCAGTTTATCAGGGATCCAGCCCCAGCATTTT. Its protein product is CASSLSGIQPQHF.

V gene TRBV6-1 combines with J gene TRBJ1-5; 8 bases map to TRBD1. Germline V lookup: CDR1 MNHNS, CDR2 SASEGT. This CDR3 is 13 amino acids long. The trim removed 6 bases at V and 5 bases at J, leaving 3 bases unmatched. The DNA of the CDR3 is TGTGCCAGCAGACCAGGGGGCGATCAGCCCCAGCATTTT. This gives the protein CASRPGGDQPQHF.

For the CDR3, the DNA is TGTGCCAGCACCAAGGGGGGGCGAGCTGGCTACACCTTC. This translates into CASTKGGRAGYTF. The chain links TRBV27 to TRBJ1-2, with D maybe TRBD1 (6 bases). Trimming shortened V by 7 bases and J by 7 bases, and 16 bases separated the two germline ends. The CDR3 consists of 13 residues. The germline V gene encodes CDR1 MNHEY and CDR2 SMNVEV (reference sequence).

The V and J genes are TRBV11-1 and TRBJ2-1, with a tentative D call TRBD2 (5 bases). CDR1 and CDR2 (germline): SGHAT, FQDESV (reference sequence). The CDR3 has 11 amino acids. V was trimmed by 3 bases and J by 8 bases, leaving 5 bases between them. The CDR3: CASSFSDEQFF. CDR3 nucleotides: TGTGCCAGCAGCTTTAGCGATGAGCAGTTCTTC.

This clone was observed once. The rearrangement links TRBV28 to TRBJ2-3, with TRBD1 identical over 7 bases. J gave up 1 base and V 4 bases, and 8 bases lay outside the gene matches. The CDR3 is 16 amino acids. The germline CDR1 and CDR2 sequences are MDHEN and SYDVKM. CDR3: CASSSYRQGGTDTQYF. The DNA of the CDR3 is TGTGCCAGCAGTTCATACCGACAGGGTGGCACAGATACGCAGTATTTT.

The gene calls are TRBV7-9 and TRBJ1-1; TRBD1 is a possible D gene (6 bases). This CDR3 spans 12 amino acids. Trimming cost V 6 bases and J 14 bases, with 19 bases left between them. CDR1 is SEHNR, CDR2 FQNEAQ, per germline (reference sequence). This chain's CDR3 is CASSRGEGVRFF. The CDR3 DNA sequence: TGTGCCAGCAGTCGAGGGGAGGGGGTGAGGTTCTTT.

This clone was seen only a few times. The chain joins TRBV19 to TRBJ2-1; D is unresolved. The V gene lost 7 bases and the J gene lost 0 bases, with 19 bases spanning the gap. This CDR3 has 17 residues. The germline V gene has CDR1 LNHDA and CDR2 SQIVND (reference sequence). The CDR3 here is CASTDGYGVSSYNEQFF. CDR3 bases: TGTGCCAGTACTGATGGGTATGGGGTGAGCTCCTACAATGAGCAGTTCTTC.

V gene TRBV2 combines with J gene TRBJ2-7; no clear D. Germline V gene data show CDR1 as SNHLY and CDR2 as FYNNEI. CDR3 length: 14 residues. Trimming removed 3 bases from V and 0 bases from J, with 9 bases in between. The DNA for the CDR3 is TGTGCCAGCAGTGATGGAATTAGCTCCTACGAGCAGTACTTC. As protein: CASSDGISSYEQYF.

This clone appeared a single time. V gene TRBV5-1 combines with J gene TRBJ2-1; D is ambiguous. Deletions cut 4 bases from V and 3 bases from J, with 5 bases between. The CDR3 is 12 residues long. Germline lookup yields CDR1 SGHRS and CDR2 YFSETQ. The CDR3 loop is CASSTSYNEQFF. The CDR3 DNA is TGCGCCAGCAGCACCAGCTACAATGAGCAGTTCTTC.

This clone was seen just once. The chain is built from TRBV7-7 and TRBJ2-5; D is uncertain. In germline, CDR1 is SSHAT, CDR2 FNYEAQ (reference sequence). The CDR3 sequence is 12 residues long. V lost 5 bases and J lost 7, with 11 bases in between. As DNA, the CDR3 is TGTGCCAGCAGCCCTAGGTGGGGGACCCAGTACTTC. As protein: CASSPRWGTQYF.

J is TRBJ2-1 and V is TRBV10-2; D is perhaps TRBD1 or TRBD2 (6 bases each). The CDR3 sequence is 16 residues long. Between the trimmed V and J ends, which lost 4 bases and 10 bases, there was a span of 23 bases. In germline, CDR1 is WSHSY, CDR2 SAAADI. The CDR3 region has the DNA TGCGCCAGCAGTGGCCCCCGGGGGACCTCTAGGGGGGAGCAGTTCTTC. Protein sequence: CASSGPRGTSRGEQFF.

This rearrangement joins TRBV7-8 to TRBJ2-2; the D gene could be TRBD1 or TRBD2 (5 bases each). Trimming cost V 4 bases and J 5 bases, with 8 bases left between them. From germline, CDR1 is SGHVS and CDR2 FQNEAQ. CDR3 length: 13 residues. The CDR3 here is CASSSGRTGELFF. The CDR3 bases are TGTGCCAGCAGCTCGGGACGGACCGGGGAGCTGTTTTTT.

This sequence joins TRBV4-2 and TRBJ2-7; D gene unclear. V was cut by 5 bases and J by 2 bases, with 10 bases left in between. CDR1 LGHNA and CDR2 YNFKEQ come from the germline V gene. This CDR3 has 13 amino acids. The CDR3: CASSLGGPYEQYF. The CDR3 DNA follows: TGTGCCAGCAGCTTGGGTGGTCCCTACGAGCAGTACTTC.